The 30 T cell receptor beta chains given below trace back to one sample, sequenced in a study of blood T cell repertoires in COVID-19. Produced via immunoSEQ multiplex PCR; TCRdb's table is partial and in-frame only. The table has about 170,000 clones, around 90% seen once; the top ten hold roughly 2%. Sequencing was performed on peripheral blood. These receptors were obtained from a man over 45 who had recovered from COVID-19.

J is TRBJ1-5 and V is TRBV29-1, with unresolved D. CDR1 and CDR2 from the germline V gene are SQVTM and ANQGSEA. Trimming cost V 0 bases and J 4 bases, with 7 bases left between them. The length of the CDR3 is 13 residues. As DNA, the CDR3 is TGCAGCGTTGAAGACAAGCCTAATCAGCCCCAGCATTTT. Residues: CSVEDKPNQPQHF. Combining the CDR3 with reference TRBV29-1 and TRBJ1-5 gives the whole variable domain SAVISQKPSRDICQRGTSLTIQCQVDSQVTMMFWYRQQPGQSLTLIATANQGSEATYESGFVIDKFPISRPNLTFSTLTVSNMSPEDSSIYLCSVEDKPNQPQHFGDGTRLSIL.

This chain joins TRBV4-3 and TRBJ2-5; 9 nucleotides match TRBD2. CDR3 length: 17 amino acids. Germline loops: CDR1 LGHNA, CDR2 YSLEER. V was pared by 0 bases and J by 5 bases, with 10 bases of the junction left unmatched. CDR3 amino acids: CASSQDHRRGGRETQYF. The CDR3 region has the DNA TGCGCCAGCAGCCAAGATCACAGGCGGGGGGGCAGGGAGACCCAGTACTTC.

J is TRBJ2-7 and V is TRBV7-2, with TRBD2 identical over 10 bases. CDR3 size: 15 residues. With 1 base clipped from V and 2 bases from J, the junction kept 2 bases outside the gene matches. Germline V CDR1 and CDR2: SGHTA, FQGNSA. CDR3 region: CASSLVGLAAYEQYF. In DNA, the CDR3 is TGTGCCAGCAGCTTAGTAGGACTAGCGGCCTACGAGCAGTACTTC. Together with reference TRBV7-2 and TRBJ2-7, the CDR3 gives the full variable domain: GAGVSQSPSNKVTEKGKDVELRCDPISGHTALYWYRQSLGQGLEFLIYFQGNSAPDKSGLPSDRFSAERTGGSVSTLTIQRTQQEDSAVYLCASSLVGLAAYEQYFGPGTRLTVT.

This chain joins TRBV27 and TRBJ2-2; no reliable D call. The CDR3 contains 15 residues. The V gene's germline CDR1 is MNHEY and CDR2 SMNVEV (reference sequence). The ends were cut back, 5 bases at V and 7 bases at J, with 17 bases in the middle. The chain's CDR3 is CASSAPPSSNGELFF. CDR3 in DNA: TGTGCCAGCAGTGCCCCCCCGAGTAGTAACGGGGAGCTGTTTTTT.

The gene calls are TRBV2 and TRBJ1-5, with TRBD1 matching 7 bases. V dropped 7 bases and J dropped 4; count of bases not matched to a gene: 7. The CDR3 sequence is 14 residues long. CDR1 is SNHLY, CDR2 FYNNEI, per germline. In DNA form, the CDR3 reads TGTGCCAGCAAGAAAGGGGGCGAAAATCAGCCCCAGCATTTT. As protein: CASKKGGENQPQHF.

The rearrangement uses TRBV7-6 and TRBJ2-3, with TRBD2 identical over 10 bases. V lost 5 bases to trimming and J lost 0 bases; unmatched junction nucleotides: 11. Germline V CDR1 and CDR2: SGHVS, FNYEAQ. The CDR3 runs 18 residues. CDR3 in amino acids: CASSPLRTSGISTDTQYF. The CDR3 coding sequence is TGTGCCAGCAGCCCCCTAAGGACTAGCGGAATTAGCACAGATACGCAGTATTTT.

This clone is a singleton in its sample. V is TRBV30 and J is TRBJ1-2; possible D gene TRBD1, 5 bases. Looked up from germline, CDR1 is GTSNPN and CDR2 is SVGIG (reference sequence). V gave up 3 bases and J gave up 2 bases, with 10 bases separating them. This CDR3 is built from 13 residues. CDR3 sequence: CAWRITGNYGYTF. CDR3 sequence (DNA): TGTGCCTGGAGAATTACAGGCAACTATGGCTACACCTTC.

Here the CDR3 DNA reads TGTGCCAGCAGCTTCCTGAGACAGCTACGTCCAGACACCATATATTTT. It translates to CASSFLRQLRPDTIYF. The chain uses TRBV7-2 and TRBJ1-3; TRBD1 is a possible D gene (5 bases). The CDR3 runs to 16 residues. V was pared by 3 bases and J by 8 bases, with 20 bases between. Per germline, CDR1 SGHTA and CDR2 FQGNSA. The variable domain in full, with the rest retrieved from reference TRBV7-2 and TRBJ1-3, is GAGVSQSPSNKVTEKGKDVELRCDPISGHTALYWYRQSLGQGLEFLIYFQGNSAPDKSGLPSDRFSAERTGGSVSTLTIQRTQQEDSAVYLCASSFLRQLRPDTIYFGEGSWLTVV.

The chain couples TRBV5-1 to TRBJ2-7; 8 nucleotides align to TRBD1. Per the germline V gene, CDR1 is SGHRS and CDR2 is YFSETQ. J gave up 0 bases and V 5 bases, and 4 bases lay outside the gene matches. This CDR3 has 14 amino acids. The CDR3 loop is CASSRTGSSYEQYF. CDR3 DNA sequence: TGCGCCAGCAGTCGGACAGGGAGCTCCTACGAGCAGTACTTC. Full variable domain (missing parts from reference TRBV5-1 and TRBJ2-7): KAGVTQTPRYLIKTRGQQVTLSCSPISGHRSVSWYQQTPGQGLQFLFEYFSETQRNKGNFPGRFSGRQFSNSRSEMNVSTLELGDSALYLCASSRTGSSYEQYFGPGTRLTVT.

The chain carries TRBV27 and TRBJ2-5; TRBD2 aligns across 8 bases. This CDR3 is 15 amino acids long. V was pared by 5 bases and J by 7 bases, with 12 bases of the junction left unmatched. CDR1 is MNHEY, CDR2 SMNVEV, per germline (reference sequence). As DNA, the CDR3 is TGTGCCAGCAGTCCCCGGGCAGCGGGAGTGGGGACCCAGTACTTC. It specifies CASSPRAAGVGTQYF.

The chain couples TRBV19 to TRBJ1-2, with TRBD1 matching over 7 bases. CDR1 is LNHDA and CDR2 is SQIVND in the germline V gene (reference sequence). There are 14 residues in the CDR3. V lost 4 bases to trimming and J lost 4 bases; unmatched junction nucleotides: 6. This CDR3 reads CASSKQGFGYGYTF. CDR3 sequence (DNA): TGTGCCAGTAGTAAACAGGGGTTCGGCTATGGCTACACCTTC.

The chain couples TRBV27 to TRBJ2-7; 9 bases are a match to TRBD2. V shed 2 bases, J shed 2 bases, and the junction held 16 bases outside the gene matches. The germline V gene encodes CDR1 MNHEY and CDR2 SMNVEV (reference sequence). CDR3 length equals 19 residues. CDR3 sequence: CASSLGRWASGKVPYEQYF. Here the CDR3 DNA reads TGTGCCAGCAGTTTAGGTCGGTGGGCTAGCGGGAAAGTCCCCTACGAGCAGTACTTC.

The chain recombines TRBV7-8 with TRBJ2-3; D unclear. The CDR3 extends over 13 amino acids. CDR1 is SGHVS, CDR2 FQNEAQ, per germline. V lost 5 bases and J lost 4, with 10 bases in between. The CDR3 region is CASSLQSPDTQYF. CDR3 bases: TGTGCCAGCAGCCTCCAGTCGCCAGATACGCAGTATTTT. The entire variable domain, with the rest obtained from reference TRBV7-8 and TRBJ2-3, is as follows: GAGVSQSPRYKVAKRGQDVALRCDPISGHVSLFWYQQALGQGPEFLTYFQNEAQLDKSGLPSDRFFAERPEGSVSTLKIQRTQQEDSAVYLCASSLQSPDTQYFGPGTRLTVL.

This clone was counted once. This chain links TRBV3-1 (or the pseudogene TRBV3-2) with TRBJ2-7; 11 bases align to TRBD1. Germline CDR1 LGHDT, CDR2 YNNKEL (reference sequence). The length of the CDR3 is 17 residues. The V segment lost 1 base and the J segment 6 bases; nucleotides outside the gene matches: 11. The CDR3 sequence is CASSQAGQGVNSGEQYF. In DNA form, the CDR3 reads TGTGCCAGCAGCCAAGCGGGACAGGGGGTGAATTCAGGCGAGCAGTACTTC.

V and J are TRBV19 and TRBJ2-5; a weak D match, TRBD2 (6 bases). Trimming shortened V by 8 bases and J by 5 bases, and 30 bases separated the two germline ends. The length of the CDR3 is 18 residues. The germline V gene has CDR1 LNHDA and CDR2 SQIVND (reference sequence). CDR3 loop: CASLLMGPSVLGRETQYF. DNA for the CDR3: TGTGCCAGTCTGCTGATGGGGCCCTCCGTTTTGGGGAGGGAGACCCAGTACTTC. Based on the CDR3 plus reference TRBV19 and TRBJ2-5, the full variable domain is DGGITQSPKYLFRKEGQNVTLSCEQNLNHDAMYWYRQDPGQGLRLIYYSQIVNDFQKGDIAEGYSVSREKKESFPLTVTSAQKNPTAFYLCASLLMGPSVLGRETQYFGPGTRLLVL.

This chain uses TRBV9 with TRBJ1-2; D gene uncertain. This CDR3 spans 12 amino acids. Trimming shortened V by 4 bases and J by 8 bases, and 12 bases separated the two germline ends. CDR1 is SGDLS and CDR2 is YYNGEE in the germline V gene. The CDR3 here is CASSTWTGGYTF. CDR3 nucleotide sequence: TGTGCCAGCAGCACATGGACTGGGGGCTACACCTTC. Using reference TRBV9 and TRBJ1-2 for the parts outside the CDR3, the full variable domain is DSGVTQTPKHLITATGQRVTLRCSPRSGDLSVYWYQQSLDQGLQFLIQYYNGEERAKGNILERFSAQQFPDLHSELNLSSLELGDSALYFCASSTWTGGYTFGSGTRLTVV.

This CDR3 is CASSPGQGAFMNTIYF. The CDR3 DNA reads as TGTGCCAGCAGCCCGGGACAGGGGGCTTTCATGAACACCATATATTTT. This rearrangement joins TRBV11-2 to TRBJ1-3, with 12 bases identical to TRBD1. Germline trimming cut 5 bases from V and 7 bases from J; bases unmatched to any gene: 9. The CDR3 totals 16 residues. The germline CDR1 and CDR2 sequences are SGHAT and FQNNGV.

V gene TRBV4-3 combines with J gene TRBJ2-5; possible D gene TRBD2, 6 bases. CDR3 length: 14 residues. In germline, CDR1 is LGHNA, CDR2 YSLEER. The germline V and J ends were trimmed by 4 bases and 1 base, with 10 bases remaining between them. The CDR3 loop is CASSRGGAQETQYF. The CDR3, as DNA: TGCGCCAGCAGCCGCGGAGGGGCCCAAGAGACCCAGTACTTC.

The CDR3 protein is CASSLTGMGNTIYF. DNA for the CDR3: TGTGCCAGCAGTTTAACAGGGATGGGAAACACCATATATTTT. J is TRBJ1-3 and V is TRBV28; possible D gene TRBD1, 6 bases. Germline V CDR1 and CDR2: MDHEN, SYDVKM. CDR3 length: 14 amino acids. Trimming shortened V by 2 bases and J by 4 bases, and 9 bases separated the two germline ends.

V is TRBV6-5 and J is TRBJ2-3, with D maybe TRBD1 (6 bases). Germline V CDR1 and CDR2: MNHEY, SVGAGI. The CDR3 loop spans 15 amino acids. V dropped 7 bases and J dropped 0 bases, with 14 bases sitting between them. The CDR3 sequence is CASIAQGSSTDTQYF. The CDR3 nucleotides read TGTGCCAGCATTGCACAGGGATCTAGCACAGATACGCAGTATTTT.

This sequence joins TRBV6-4 and TRBJ1-5; 7 positions match TRBD1. There are 13 residues in the CDR3. V lost 5 bases, J lost 7 bases, and 5 bases stayed unmatched. The germline gives CDR1 MRHNA, CDR2 SNTAGT. Here the CDR3 reads CASSLTGQQPQHF. The CDR3 bases are TGTGCCAGCAGTCTGACAGGGCAGCAGCCCCAGCATTTT.

This chain links TRBV29-1 with TRBJ1-4; D call uncertain. The CDR3 contains 14 residues. V was pared by 7 bases and J by 8 bases, with 20 bases between. Germline CDR1 reads SQVTM; CDR2 reads ANQGSEA. The CDR3 protein is CSAVERSGSEKLFF. The CDR3 nucleotides read TGCAGCGCCGTTGAACGGAGCGGGAGCGAAAAACTGTTTTTT.

The chain links TRBV5-4 to TRBJ2-3; 11 bases fit TRBD2. The CDR3 extends over 16 amino acids. Unmatched junction bases numbered 5, after V lost 0 bases and J lost 5 bases. Per the germline V gene, CDR1 is SGHNT and CDR2 is YYREEE (reference sequence). The CDR3 DNA follows: TGTGCCAGCAGCTTGGGGCTAGCGGGGGGACGAGATACGCAGTATTTT. Translated, it gives CASSLGLAGGRDTQYF.

The rearrangement joins TRBV5-1 to TRBJ1-1, with no clear D. V lost 4 bases, J lost 0 bases, and 16 bases lay in between. This CDR3 contains 16 residues. Germline V gives CDR1 SGHRS, CDR2 YFSETQ. CDR3 loop: CASSHEVFGLNTEAFF. DNA for the CDR3: TGCGCCAGCAGCCACGAGGTATTTGGCCTGAACACTGAAGCTTTCTTT.

The V gene is TRBV30, the J gene TRBJ1-5; TRBD1 might be the D (6 bases). The CDR3 is 14 residues long. Trimming cost V 2 bases and J 15 bases, with 23 bases left between them. Germline values: CDR1 GTSNPN, CDR2 SVGIG (reference sequence). DNA for the CDR3: TGTGCCTGGAGTCCAACAGGGTGGGTGTCTTTTTTGCATTTT. Protein sequence: CAWSPTGWVSFLHF.

The gene calls are TRBV5-8 and TRBJ2-1; 10 nucleotides agree with TRBD2. Germline V gene sequence: CDR1 SGHTS, CDR2 YDEGEE. The CDR3 runs 15 residues. V shed 4 bases and J 3 bases; nucleotides not matched to a gene: 4. The CDR3 sequence: CASSIGLAVYNEQFF. The CDR3 DNA reads TGTGCCAGCAGCATAGGACTAGCGGTCTACAATGAGCAGTTCTTC.

The chain recombines TRBV2 with TRBJ2-7, with 9 bases fitting TRBD1. J lost 3 bases, V lost 7 bases, and 4 bases had no gene match. Germline CDR1 SNHLY, CDR2 FYNNEI. The CDR3 is 13 amino acids. DNA for the CDR3: TGTGCCAGCACGAGGACAGGGGACTACGAGCAGTACTTC. Its translation is CASTRTGDYEQYF. Full variable domain (missing parts from reference TRBV2 and TRBJ2-7): EPEVTQTPSHQVTQMGQEVILRCVPISNHLYFYWYRQILGQKVEFLVSFYNNEISEKSEIFDDQFSVERPDGSNFTLKIRSTKLEDSAMYFCASTRTGDYEQYFGPGTRLTVT.

The V and J genes are TRBV11-2 and TRBJ1-2; D is perhaps TRBD1 (5 bases). V lost 5 bases to trimming and J lost 6 bases, with 13 bases between them. The CDR3 is 13 residues long. Germline V gene sequence: CDR1 SGHAT, CDR2 FQNNGV. For the CDR3, the DNA is TGTGCCAGCAGCGCGGGACTCCGGGATGGCTACACCTTC. It encodes CASSAGLRDGYTF.

The V and J genes are TRBV19 and TRBJ2-5; perhaps TRBD1 as D (5 bases). The CDR3 is 12 residues long. Trimming removed 2 bases from V and 4 bases from J, with 5 bases in between. CDR1 is LNHDA, CDR2 SQIVND, per germline (reference sequence). The CDR3 nucleotides read TGTGCCAGTAGTATAAGGGGAGAGACCCAGTACTTC. Encoded protein: CASSIRGETQYF.

The chain links TRBV6-6 to TRBJ2-1; 7 nucleotides match TRBD2. The J segment lost 4 bases and the V segment lost 5 bases, leaving 14 bases of the junction unmatched. The CDR3 is made up of 17 amino acids. Germline V gene data show CDR1 as MNHNY and CDR2 as SVGAGI (reference sequence). The CDR3, as DNA: TGTGCCAGCAGTCTCATGGGGGGGTCCATGCTATACAATGAGCAGTTCTTC. It encodes CASSLMGGSMLYNEQFF.